Each of the 8 T cell receptor beta chains below was sequenced from the same sample in a study of blood T cell repertoires in COVID-19. The repertoire was sequenced with immunoSEQ multiplex PCR; TCRdb's copy has only in-frame clones and lacks some. The sample lists approximately 300,000 clones; 85% to 90% were seen once. The sample consisted of peripheral blood. The origin of the receptors is a woman aged 50 to 60 with COVID-19, enrolled during active disease.

This clone was observed a few times. The CDR3 region is CASRPTGKPEKLFF. The CDR3 coding sequence is TGTGCCAGCAGACCGACAGGCAAACCTGAAAAACTGTTTTTT. The chain links TRBV7-2 to TRBJ1-4; possibly TRBD1 for D (6 bases). This CDR3 has 14 amino acids. V lost 6 bases to trimming and J lost 7 bases, with 15 bases between them. Germline CDR1 and CDR2: SGHTA and FQGNSA.

This chain links TRBV6-5 with TRBJ2-7; 9 positions match TRBD1. With V trimmed by 6 bases and J by 4 bases, 7 bases remained unmatched. The CDR3 totals 14 residues. The germline V gene has CDR1 MNHEY and CDR2 SVGAGI. The DNA for the CDR3 is TGTGCCAGCAGAGACTGGGACAGGGTGTACGAGCAGTACTTC. Amino acid sequence: CASRDWDRVYEQYF.

The V and J genes are TRBV7-8 and TRBJ1-1, with a tentative D call TRBD1 (6 bases). Germline CDR1 is SGHVS and CDR2 is FQNEAQ. Trimming removed 5 bases at V and 6 bases at J, with 16 bases between. The CDR3 length is 14 residues. The CDR3 sequence is CASSAVRGGAEAFF. In DNA form, the CDR3 reads TGTGCCAGCAGCGCCGTGAGGGGGGGCGCTGAAGCTTTCTTT.

V usage is TRBV29-1 and J usage is TRBJ1-2; perhaps TRBD1 as D (6 bases). The CDR3 spans 13 residues. V lost 7 bases, J lost 4 bases, and 16 bases lay in between. From germline, CDR1 is SQVTM and CDR2 ANQGSEA. CDR3 nucleotide sequence: TGCAGCGCGCTCGTCGGGACAAGCTATGGCTACACCTTC. Protein: CSALVGTSYGYTF.

The V and J genes are TRBV6-5 and TRBJ2-1; 8 bases match TRBD1. Germline V gives CDR1 MNHEY, CDR2 SVGAGI. The CDR3 runs 15 residues. V was pared by 6 bases and J by 0 bases, with 4 bases of the junction left unmatched. CDR3 amino acids: CASRPGGLSYNEQFF. CDR3 DNA: TGTGCCAGCAGGCCAGGGGGCCTCTCCTACAATGAGCAGTTCTTC.

The chain is built from TRBV11-3 and TRBJ2-1; TRBD1 matches at 7 bases. The germline CDR1 and CDR2 sequences are SGHNT and YENEEA. V lost 4 bases to trimming and J lost 5 bases; unmatched junction nucleotides: 5. The CDR3 is made up of 14 amino acids. The CDR3 bases are TGTGCCAGCAGCTCAGACAGGGAAAACAATGAGCAGTTCTTC. Protein product: CASSSDRENNEQFF. The full variable domain, in which reference TRBV11-3 and TRBJ2-1 provide the parts outside the CDR3, is EAGVVQSPRYKIIEKKQPVAFWCNPISGHNTLYWYLQNLGQGPELLIRYENEEAVDDSQLPKDRFSAERLKGVDSTLKIQPAELGDSAVYLCASSSDRENNEQFFGPGTRLTVL.

This chain connects TRBV11-3 to TRBJ2-7; no definite D call. Trimming shortened V by 5 bases and J by 7 bases, and 18 bases separated the two germline ends. Germline V lookup: CDR1 SGHNT, CDR2 YENEEA. CDR3 length: 14 amino acids. The CDR3 coding sequence is TGTGCCAGCAGCGCCTCCCCCAGGTCGCGTGAGCAGTACTTC. Protein sequence: CASSASPRSREQYF. Complete variable domain (other parts from reference TRBV11-3 and TRBJ2-7): EAGVVQSPRYKIIEKKQPVAFWCNPISGHNTLYWYLQNLGQGPELLIRYENEEAVDDSQLPKDRFSAERLKGVDSTLKIQPAELGDSAVYLCASSASPRSREQYFGPGTRLTVT.

The genes are TRBV11-3 and TRBJ1-2; a weak D match, TRBD1 (6 bases). CDR3 length equals 17 residues. The V and J ends lost 2 bases and 4 bases respectively, with 20 bases between them. Germline V CDR1 and CDR2: SGHNT, YENEEA. DNA of the CDR3: TGTGCCAGCAGCTTATCCCCCGGCAGGGGAAAGGCCTATGGCTACACCTTC. Amino acids: CASSLSPGRGKAYGYTF.